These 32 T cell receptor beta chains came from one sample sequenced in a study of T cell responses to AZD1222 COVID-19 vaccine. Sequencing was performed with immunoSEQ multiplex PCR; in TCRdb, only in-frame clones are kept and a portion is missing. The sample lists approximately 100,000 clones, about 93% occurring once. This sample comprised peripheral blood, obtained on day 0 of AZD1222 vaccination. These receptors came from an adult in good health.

CDR3 DNA: TGTGCCTCCGTCGCCTATTCGCGGGGCTTCACCGGGGAGCTGTTTTTT. This translates into CASVAYSRGFTGELFF. This chain connects TRBV6-4 to TRBJ2-2, with a weak D call TRBD2 (6 bases). The CDR3 spans 16 residues. CDR1 and CDR2 from the germline V gene are MRHNA and SNTAGT. The V and J ends lost 11 bases and 4 bases respectively, with 23 bases between them.

Written as DNA, the CDR3 is TGTGCCAGCAAACAGGCGATCCTTCAAGAGACCCAGTACTTC. Translation: CASKQAILQETQYF. The chain uses TRBV6-5 and TRBJ2-5, with D possibly matching TRBD1 (5 bases). CDR3 length: 14 amino acids. The germline gives CDR1 MNHEY, CDR2 SVGAGI. Trimming took off 7 bases at V and 2 bases at J, with 14 bases between the two ends.

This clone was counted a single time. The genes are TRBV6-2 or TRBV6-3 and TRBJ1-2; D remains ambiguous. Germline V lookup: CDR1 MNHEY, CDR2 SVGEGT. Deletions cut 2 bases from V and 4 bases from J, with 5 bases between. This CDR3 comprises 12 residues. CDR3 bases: TGTGCCAGCAGTTACGAAAGCTATGGCTACACCTTC. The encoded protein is CASSYESYGYTF.

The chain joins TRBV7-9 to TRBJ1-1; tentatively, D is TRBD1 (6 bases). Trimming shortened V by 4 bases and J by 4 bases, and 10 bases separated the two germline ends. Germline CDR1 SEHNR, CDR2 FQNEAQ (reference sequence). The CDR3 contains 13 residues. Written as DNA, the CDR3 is TGTGCCAGCAGCTGGATGGACAGCACTGAAGCTTTCTTT. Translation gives CASSWMDSTEAFF.

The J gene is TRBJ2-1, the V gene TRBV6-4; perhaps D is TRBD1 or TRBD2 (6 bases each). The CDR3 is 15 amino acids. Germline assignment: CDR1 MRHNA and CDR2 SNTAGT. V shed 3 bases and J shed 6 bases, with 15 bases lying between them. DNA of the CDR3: TGTGCCAGCAGTGAGGGGGGCGAGGGTGGCAATGAGCAGTTCTTC. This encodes CASSEGGEGGNEQFF.

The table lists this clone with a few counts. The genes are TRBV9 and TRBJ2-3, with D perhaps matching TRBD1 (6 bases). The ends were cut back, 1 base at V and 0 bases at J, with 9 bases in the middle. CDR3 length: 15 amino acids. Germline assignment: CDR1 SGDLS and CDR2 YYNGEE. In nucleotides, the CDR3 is TGTGCCAGCAGCGTATTAGGGACAAGCACAGATACGCAGTATTTT. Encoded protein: CASSVLGTSTDTQYF.

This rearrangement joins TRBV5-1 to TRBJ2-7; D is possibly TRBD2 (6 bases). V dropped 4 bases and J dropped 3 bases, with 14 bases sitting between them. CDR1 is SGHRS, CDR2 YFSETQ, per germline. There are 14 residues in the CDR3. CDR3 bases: TGCGCCAGCAGCCCCAGAGCGGGCCTCTACGAGCAGTACTTC. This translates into CASSPRAGLYEQYF.

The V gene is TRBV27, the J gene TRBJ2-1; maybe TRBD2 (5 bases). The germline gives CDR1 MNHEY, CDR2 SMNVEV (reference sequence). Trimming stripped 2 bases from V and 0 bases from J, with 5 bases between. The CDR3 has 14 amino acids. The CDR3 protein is CASSLRGSYNEQFF. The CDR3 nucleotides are TGTGCCAGCAGTTTACGGGGCTCCTACAATGAGCAGTTCTTC.

The chain's CDR3 is CASLAADNEQFF. The CDR3 DNA reads TGTGCCAGTCTAGCGGCCGACAATGAGCAGTTCTTC. The rearrangement joins TRBV19 to TRBJ2-1, with 7 positions matching TRBD2. Germline V gene data show CDR1 as LNHDA and CDR2 as SQIVND (reference sequence). The V gene end was trimmed by 8 bases and the J gene end by 5 bases; junction bases not matched to a gene: 3. This CDR3 has 12 residues.

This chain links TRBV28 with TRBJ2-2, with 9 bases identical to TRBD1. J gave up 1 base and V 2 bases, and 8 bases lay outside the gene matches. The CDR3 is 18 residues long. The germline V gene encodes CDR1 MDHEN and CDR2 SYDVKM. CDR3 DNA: TGTGCCAGCAGTTTAGGGGCCTGGGGACAGGGGAACACCGGGGAGCTGTTTTTT. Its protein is CASSLGAWGQGNTGELFF.

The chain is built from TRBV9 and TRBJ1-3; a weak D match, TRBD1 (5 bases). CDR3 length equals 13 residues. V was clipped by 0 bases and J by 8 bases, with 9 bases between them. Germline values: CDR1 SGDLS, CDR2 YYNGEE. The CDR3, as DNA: TGTGCCAGCAGCGTAGGGGACGGCGACACCATATATTTT. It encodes CASSVGDGDTIYF.

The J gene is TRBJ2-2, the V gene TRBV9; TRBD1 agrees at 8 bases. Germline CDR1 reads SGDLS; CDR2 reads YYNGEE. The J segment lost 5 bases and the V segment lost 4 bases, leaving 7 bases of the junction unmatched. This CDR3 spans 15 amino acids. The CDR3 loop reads CASSKTGAGTGELFF. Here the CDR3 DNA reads TGTGCCAGCAGCAAGACAGGGGCTGGGACCGGGGAGCTGTTTTTT.

This chain's CDR3 is CATTSSGTVNSPLHF. For the CDR3, the DNA is TGTGCCACCACCAGTTCCGGGACGGTGAATTCACCCCTCCACTTT. The J gene is TRBJ1-6, the V gene TRBV2, with D possibly being TRBD1 (5 bases). With 10 bases removed from V and 7 bases from J, the gap between germline ends came to 20 bases. The CDR3 totals 15 residues. Germline V gene sequence: CDR1 SNHLY, CDR2 FYNNEI.

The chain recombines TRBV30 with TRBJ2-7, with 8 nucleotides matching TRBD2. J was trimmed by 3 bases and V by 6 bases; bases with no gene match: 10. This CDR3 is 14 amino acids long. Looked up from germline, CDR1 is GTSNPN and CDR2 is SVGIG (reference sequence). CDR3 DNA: TGTGCCTGCACTCTAGCGGGCAGCCGCTACGAGCAGTACTTC. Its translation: CACTLAGSRYEQYF.

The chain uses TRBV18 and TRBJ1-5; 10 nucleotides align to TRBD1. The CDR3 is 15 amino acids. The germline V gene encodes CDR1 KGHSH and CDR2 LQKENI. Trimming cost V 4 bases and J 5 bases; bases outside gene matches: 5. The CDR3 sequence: CASSRETGGDQPQHF. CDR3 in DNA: TGTGCCAGCTCACGTGAGACAGGGGGCGATCAGCCCCAGCATTTT. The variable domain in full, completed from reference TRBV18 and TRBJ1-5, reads NAGVMQNPRHLVRRRGQEARLRCSPMKGHSHVYWYRQLPEEGLKFMVYLQKENIIDESGMPKERFSAEFPKEGPSILRIQQVVRGDSAAYFCASSRETGGDQPQHFGDGTRLSIL.

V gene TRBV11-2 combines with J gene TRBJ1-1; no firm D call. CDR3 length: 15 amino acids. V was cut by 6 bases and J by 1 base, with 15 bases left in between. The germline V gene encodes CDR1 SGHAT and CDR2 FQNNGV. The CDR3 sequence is CASRLTDTRNTEAFF. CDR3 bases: TGTGCCAGCAGACTCACAGATACTAGGAACACTGAAGCTTTCTTT.

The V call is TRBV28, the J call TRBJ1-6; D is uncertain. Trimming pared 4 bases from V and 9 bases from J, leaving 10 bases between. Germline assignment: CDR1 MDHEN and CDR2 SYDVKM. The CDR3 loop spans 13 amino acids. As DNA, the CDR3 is TGTGCCAGCAGTTGGGTTTCAGCTTCACCCCTCCACTTT. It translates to CASSWVSASPLHF. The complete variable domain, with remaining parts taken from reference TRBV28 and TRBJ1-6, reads DVKVTQSSRYLVKRTGEKVFLECVQDMDHENMFWYRQDPGLGLRLIYFSYDVKMKEKGDIPEGYSVSREKKERFSLILESASTNQTSMYLCASSWVSASPLHFGNGTRLTVT.

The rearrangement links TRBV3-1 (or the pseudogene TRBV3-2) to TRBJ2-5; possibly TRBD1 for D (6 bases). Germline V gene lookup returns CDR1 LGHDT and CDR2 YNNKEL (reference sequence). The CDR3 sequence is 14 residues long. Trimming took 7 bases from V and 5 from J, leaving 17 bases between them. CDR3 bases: TGTGCCAGCACCCGACAGGCGGAGTTGGAGACCCAGTACTTC. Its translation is CASTRQAELETQYF.

The CDR3 bases are TGTGCCAGCTCACTCAGTACGGAGACCCAGTACTTC. Its translation is CASSLSTETQYF. This chain connects TRBV18 to TRBJ2-5; D not certain. Deletions cut 4 bases from V and 5 bases from J, with 8 bases between. Germline lookup yields CDR1 KGHSH and CDR2 LQKENI. This CDR3 contains 12 residues. Drawing the rest from reference TRBV18 and TRBJ2-5, the complete variable domain is NAGVMQNPRHLVRRRGQEARLRCSPMKGHSHVYWYRQLPEEGLKFMVYLQKENIIDESGMPKERFSAEFPKEGPSILRIQQVVRGDSAAYFCASSLSTETQYFGPGTRLLVL.

The DNA of the CDR3 is TGTGCCAGCAGCTTAGGGAAGGGACTAGCGGGAGTCCCCGGGGAGCTGTTTTTT. Protein: CASSLGKGLAGVPGELFF. This sequence joins TRBV7-8 and TRBJ2-2; 14 bases line up with TRBD2. V shed 1 base, J shed 6 bases, and the junction held 7 bases outside the gene matches. The CDR3 contains 18 residues. CDR1 SGHVS and CDR2 FQNEAQ come from the germline V gene.

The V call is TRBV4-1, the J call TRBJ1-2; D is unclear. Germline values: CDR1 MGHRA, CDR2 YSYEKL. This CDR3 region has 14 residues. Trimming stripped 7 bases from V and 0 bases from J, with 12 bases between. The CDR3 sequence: CASTSFITNYGYTF. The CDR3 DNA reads TGCGCCAGCACCTCTTTTATCACTAACTATGGCTACACCTTC.

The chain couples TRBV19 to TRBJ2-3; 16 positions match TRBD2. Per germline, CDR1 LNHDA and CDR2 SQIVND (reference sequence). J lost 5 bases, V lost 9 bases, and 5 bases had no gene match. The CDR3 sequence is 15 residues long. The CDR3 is CASAGTSGRGDTQYF. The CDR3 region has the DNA TGTGCCAGCGCCGGGACTAGCGGGAGGGGAGATACGCAGTATTTT.

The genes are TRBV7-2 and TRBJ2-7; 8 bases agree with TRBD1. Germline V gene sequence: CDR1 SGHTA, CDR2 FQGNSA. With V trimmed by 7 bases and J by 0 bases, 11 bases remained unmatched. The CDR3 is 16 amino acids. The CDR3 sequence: CASTRGRTGSSYEQYF. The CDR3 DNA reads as TGTGCCAGCACTCGGGGCCGGACAGGGAGCTCCTACGAGCAGTACTTC.

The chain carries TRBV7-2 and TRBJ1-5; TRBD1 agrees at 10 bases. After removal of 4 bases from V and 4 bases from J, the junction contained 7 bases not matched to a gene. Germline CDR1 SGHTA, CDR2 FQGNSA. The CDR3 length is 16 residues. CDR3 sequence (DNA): TGTGCCAGCAGCTCAGGGACAGGGGAATCTAATCAGCCCCAGCATTTT. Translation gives CASSSGTGESNQPQHF.

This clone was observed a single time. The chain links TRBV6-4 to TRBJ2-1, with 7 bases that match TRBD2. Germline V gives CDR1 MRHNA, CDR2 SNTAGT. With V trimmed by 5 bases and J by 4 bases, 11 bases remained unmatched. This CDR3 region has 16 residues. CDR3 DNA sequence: TGTGCCAGCAGTTACAAACTAGCGCATACTTACAATGAGCAGTTCTTC. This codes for CASSYKLAHTYNEQFF.

CDR3 in amino acids: CANDRVIDEQYF. The CDR3 nucleotides are TGCGCCAACGACAGGGTAATCGACGAGCAGTACTTC. This chain uses TRBV10-1 with TRBJ2-7; 7 bases fit TRBD1. The CDR3 covers 12 residues. CDR1 is WNHNN and CDR2 is SYGVQD in the germline V gene (reference sequence). Trimming took 10 bases from V and 5 from J; bases not matched to a gene: 8.

CDR3 loop: CSAKKTNEQYF. CDR3 DNA: TGCAGTGCTAAGAAGACGAACGAGCAGTACTTC. The V call is TRBV20-1, the J call TRBJ2-7; D gene unclear. This CDR3 spans 11 amino acids. V dropped 4 bases and J dropped 5 bases, with 9 bases sitting between them. The germline CDR1 and CDR2 sequences are DFQATT and SNEGSKA (reference sequence).

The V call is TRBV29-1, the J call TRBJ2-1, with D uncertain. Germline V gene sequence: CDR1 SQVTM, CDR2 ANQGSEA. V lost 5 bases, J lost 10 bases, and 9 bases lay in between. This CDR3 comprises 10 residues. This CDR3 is CSVLTREQFF. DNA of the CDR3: TGCAGCGTTCTTACGCGGGAGCAGTTCTTC.

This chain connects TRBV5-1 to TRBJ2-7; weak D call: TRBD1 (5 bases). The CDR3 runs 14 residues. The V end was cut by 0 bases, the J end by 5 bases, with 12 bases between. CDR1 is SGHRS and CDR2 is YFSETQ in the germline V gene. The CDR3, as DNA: TGCGCCAGCAGCTTGGGCGGCAGGGCGGACGAGCAGTACTTC. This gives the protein CASSLGGRADEQYF.

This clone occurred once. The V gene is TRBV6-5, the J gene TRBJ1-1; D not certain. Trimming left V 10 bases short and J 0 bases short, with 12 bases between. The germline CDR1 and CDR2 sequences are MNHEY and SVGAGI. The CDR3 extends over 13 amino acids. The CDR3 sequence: CATRTPMNTEAFF. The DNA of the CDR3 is TGTGCCACCCGGACGCCAATGAACACTGAAGCTTTCTTT.

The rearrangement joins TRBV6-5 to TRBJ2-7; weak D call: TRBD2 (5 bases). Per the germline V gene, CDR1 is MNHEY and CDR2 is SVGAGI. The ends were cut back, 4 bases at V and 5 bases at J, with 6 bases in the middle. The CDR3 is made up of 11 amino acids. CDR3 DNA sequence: TGTGCCAGCAGTTGGGGAGACGAGCAGTACTTC. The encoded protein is CASSWGDEQYF.

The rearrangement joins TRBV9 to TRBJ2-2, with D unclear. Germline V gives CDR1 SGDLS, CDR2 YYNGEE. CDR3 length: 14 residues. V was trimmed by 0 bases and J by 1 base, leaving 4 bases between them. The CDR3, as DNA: TGTGCCAGCAGCGTAGCCCTGAACACCGGGGAGCTGTTTTTT. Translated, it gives CASSVALNTGELFF.